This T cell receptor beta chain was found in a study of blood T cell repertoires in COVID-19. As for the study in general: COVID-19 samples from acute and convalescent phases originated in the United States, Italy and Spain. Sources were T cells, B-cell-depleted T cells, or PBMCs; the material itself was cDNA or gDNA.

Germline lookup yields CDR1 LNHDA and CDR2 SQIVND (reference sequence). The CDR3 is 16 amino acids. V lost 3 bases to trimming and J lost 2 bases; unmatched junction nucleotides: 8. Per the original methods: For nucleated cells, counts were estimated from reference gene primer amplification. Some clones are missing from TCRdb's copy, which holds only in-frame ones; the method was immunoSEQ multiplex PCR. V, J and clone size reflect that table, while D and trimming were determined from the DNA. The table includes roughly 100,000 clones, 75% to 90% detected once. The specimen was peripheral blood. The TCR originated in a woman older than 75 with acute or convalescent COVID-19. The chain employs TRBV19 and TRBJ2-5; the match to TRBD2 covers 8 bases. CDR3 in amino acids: CASSIRSSGLQETQYF. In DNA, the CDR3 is TGTGCCAGTAGTATTAGGTCTAGCGGGTTGCAAGAGACCCAGTACTTC.